This TCR beta chain emerged from a study of blood T cell repertoires in COVID-19. The overall study: Collection of acute and convalescent COVID-19 samples took place in the United States, Italy and Spain. T cells, B-cell-depleted T cells, or PBMCs supplied cDNA or gDNA.

Per the authors' pipeline: Nucleated cell counts were estimated from reference gene primer amplification. Sequencing used immunoSEQ multiplex PCR; TCRdb keeps in-frame clones, though not all of them. V, J and clone size were drawn from that table, and D and trimming were deduced from the DNA. The profile shows some 150,000 clones, around nine tenths of them singletons. Trimming at V came to 2 bases and at J to 4 bases, leaving 8 bases not matched to a gene. This CDR3 is 16 amino acids long. CDR1 and CDR2 from the germline V gene are SGHVS and FNYEAQ. This clone has only a few counts. The receptor's source is a man younger than 35 with active or convalescent COVID-19. The chain has TRBV7-6 and TRBJ1-5, with 7 bases identical to TRBD1. The sample was peripheral blood. The CDR3: CASSLSYGRGNQPQHF. The CDR3 coding sequence is TGTGCCAGCAGCTTATCCTATGGCAGGGGGAATCAGCCCCAGCATTTT.